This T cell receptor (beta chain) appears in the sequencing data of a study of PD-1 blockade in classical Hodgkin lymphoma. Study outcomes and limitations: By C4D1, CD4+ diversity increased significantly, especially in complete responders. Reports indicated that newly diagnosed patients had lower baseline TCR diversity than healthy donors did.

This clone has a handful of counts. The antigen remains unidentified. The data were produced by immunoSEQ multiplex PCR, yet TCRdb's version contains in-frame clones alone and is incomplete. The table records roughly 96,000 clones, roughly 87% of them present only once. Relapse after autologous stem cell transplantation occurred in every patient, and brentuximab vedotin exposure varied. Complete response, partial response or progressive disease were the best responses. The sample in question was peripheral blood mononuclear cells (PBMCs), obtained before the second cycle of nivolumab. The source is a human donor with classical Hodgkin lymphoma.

The chain's CDR3 is CASTGGAGGHADTQYF. The CDR3 nucleotides are TGTGCCAGCACCGGGGGGGCCGGGGGGCATGCAGATACGCAGTATTTT. V and J are TRBV7-6 and TRBJ2-3, with 8 bases lining up with TRBD2. J lost 4 bases, V lost 7 bases, and 13 bases had no gene match. Germline V gene sequence: CDR1 SGHVS, CDR2 FNYEAQ. The CDR3 sequence is 16 residues long.